The sequence of this T cell receptor (beta chain) was determined in a study of cytomegalovirus exposure and HLA in healthy donors. Concerning this clone itself: Its specificity is not known.

Findings of the study overall: In a later analysis, CMV-associated beta chains were mostly HLA-associated, it appeared. Some 17,000 TCR beta sequences were associated with HLA alleles at 0.05 false discovery rate in a later analysis. It emerged from a later analysis that several of the most significant clusters appeared to be linked to common viral pathogens.

V lost 4 bases and J lost 3; bases outside the gene matches: 8. The CDR3 has 14 residues. Germline values: CDR1 SQVTM, CDR2 ANQGSEA. PCR involved 60 Vbeta and 13 Jbeta primers. Profiled with immunoSEQ multiplex PCR; TCRdb holds only in-frame clones, not every one. The sample lists about 150,000 clones, 77% seen once, with nearly 4% in the top ten. The chain uses TRBV29-1 and TRBJ2-7; 8 bases agree with TRBD1. The material sequenced was PBMCs. The clonotype comes from a male donor in good health and CMV-seronegative. As DNA, the CDR3 is TGCAGCGTTGGCAGGCAGGGGGCGGGCTACGAGCAGTACTTC. Its protein is CSVGRQGAGYEQYF.